The 9 T cell receptor beta chains below all came from one sample that was sequenced in a study of blood T cell repertoires in COVID-19. Sequencing was performed with immunoSEQ multiplex PCR; in TCRdb, only in-frame clones are kept and a portion is missing. This sample carries around 23,000 clones, roughly 90% of them seen once, and the ten largest clones take roughly a sixth. The sequenced material came from peripheral blood. The receptor set was obtained from a human donor with acute or convalescent COVID-19. The donor label of this sample is uncertain.

As to this clone: Germline is not matched at one junction end, which may reflect a read error. This chain links TRBV9 with TRBJ1-2, with 7 positions matching TRBD1. The CDR3 extends over 12 amino acids. Per the germline V gene, CDR1 is SGDLS and CDR2 is YYNGEE. CDR3 amino acids: CASSTRQGHLLF. CDR3 DNA: TGTGCCAGCAGCACCCGACAGGGACACCTCCTCTTC.

On this clone: Mismatch with germline at one junction end may stem from a read error. V usage is TRBV6-2 or TRBV6-3 and J usage is TRBJ1-5, with TRBD1 matching over 9 bases. Germline-derived CDR1 and CDR2 are MNHEY and SVGEGT. This CDR3 spans 20 amino acids. The CDR3 reads CASSHSSFGQGFGSNQPQHF. Here the CDR3 DNA reads TGTGCCAGCAGTCACTCCTCATTTGGACAGGGGTTTGGGAGCAATCAGCCCCAGCATTTT.

CDR3 region: CASSRATGSNQPQHF. CDR3 DNA: TGTGCCAGCAGTAGGGCGACAGGTAGCAATCAGCCCCAGCATTTT. J is TRBJ1-5 and V is TRBV6-6; possible D gene TRBD1, 6 bases. From germline, CDR1 is MNHNY and CDR2 SVGAGI (reference sequence). The CDR3 runs to 15 residues. Trimming took 5 bases from V and 0 from J, leaving 11 bases between them.

V is TRBV3-1 (or the pseudogene TRBV3-2) and J is TRBJ2-6; possibly TRBD2 for D (5 bases). V was clipped by 0 bases and J by 4 bases, with 10 bases between them. CDR1 and CDR2 (germline): LGHDT, YNNKEL (reference sequence). The CDR3 is 16 amino acids. The CDR3 sequence is CASSQELGSGANVLTF. The CDR3 coding sequence is TGTGCCAGCAGCCAAGAATTGGGGAGCGGGGCCAACGTCCTGACTTTC.

This rearrangement joins TRBV18 to TRBJ2-1, with 9 bases aligning to TRBD2. The V segment lost 3 bases and the J segment 0 bases; nucleotides outside the gene matches: 3. CDR1 is KGHSH and CDR2 is LQKENI in the germline V gene. The CDR3 contains 16 residues. CDR3 sequence (DNA): TGTGCCAGCTCACCCCCGACTAGCGGCTCCTACAATGAGCAGTTCTTC. It encodes CASSPPTSGSYNEQFF.

In DNA, the CDR3 is TGTGCCAGCAGCTTAGAGGCGGCTCACTACGAGCAGTACTTC. Translated, it gives CASSLEAAHYEQYF. This chain links TRBV7-6 with TRBJ2-7; D gene uncertain. V was pared by 1 base and J by 3 bases, with 10 bases between. CDR1 is SGHVS and CDR2 is FNYEAQ in the germline V gene. The CDR3 spans 14 residues. The variable domain in full, with the rest retrieved from reference TRBV7-6 and TRBJ2-7, is GAGVSQSPRYKVTKRGQDVALRCDPISGHVSLYWYRQALGQGPEFLTYFNYEAQQDKSGLPNDRFSAERPEGSISTLTIQRTEQRDSAMYRCASSLEAAHYEQYFGPGTRLTVT.

This chain joins TRBV19 and TRBJ1-2, with TRBD1 matching 8 bases. The germline CDR1 and CDR2 sequences are LNHDA and SQIVND (reference sequence). The V segment lost 4 bases and the J segment 8 bases; nucleotides outside the gene matches: 12. The CDR3 contains 15 residues. Written as DNA, the CDR3 is TGTGCCAGTAGTACAGAGAAGACAGGGGATAAGGGCTACACCTTC. This codes for CASSTEKTGDKGYTF.

In this sample, this clone turned up a few times. The chain combines TRBV6-2 or TRBV6-3 with TRBJ1-5, with D unclear. The germline V gene has CDR1 MNHEY and CDR2 SVGEGT. V was pared by 0 bases and J by 0 bases, with 9 bases between. The CDR3 spans 16 residues. The CDR3 nucleotides read TGTGCCAGCAGTTACTCGGAGATTTATAGCAATCAGCCCCAGCATTTT. Its translation is CASSYSEIYSNQPQHF.

V usage is TRBV9 and J usage is TRBJ2-7, with TRBD2 matching 8 bases. The CDR3 has 14 amino acids. Germline values: CDR1 SGDLS, CDR2 YYNGEE. V was pared by 3 bases and J by 2 bases, with 4 bases of the junction left unmatched. The CDR3 bases are TGTGCCAGCAGCGCGGGAGGGCAAACCTACGAGCAGTACTTC. This translates into CASSAGGQTYEQYF.